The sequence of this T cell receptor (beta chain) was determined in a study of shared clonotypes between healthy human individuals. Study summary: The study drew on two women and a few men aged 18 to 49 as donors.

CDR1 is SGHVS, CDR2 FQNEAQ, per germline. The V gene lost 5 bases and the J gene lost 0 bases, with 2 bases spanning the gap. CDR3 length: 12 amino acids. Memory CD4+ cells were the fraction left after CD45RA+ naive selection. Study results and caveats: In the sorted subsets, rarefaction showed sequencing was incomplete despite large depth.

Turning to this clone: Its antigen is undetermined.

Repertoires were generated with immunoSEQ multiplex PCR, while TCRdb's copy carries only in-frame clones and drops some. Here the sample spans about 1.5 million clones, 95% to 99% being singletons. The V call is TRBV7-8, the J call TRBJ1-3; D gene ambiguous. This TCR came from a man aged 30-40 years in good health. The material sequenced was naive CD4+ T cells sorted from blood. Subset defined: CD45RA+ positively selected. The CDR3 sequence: CASSDSGNTIYF. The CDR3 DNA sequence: TGTGCCAGCAGCGACTCTGGAAACACCATATATTTT.